The T cell receptor (beta chain) described here comes from a study of cytomegalovirus exposure and HLA in healthy donors. Findings of the study overall: The majority of TCR sequences were rare, yet some public TCRs appeared in many donors. Cytomegalovirus association was assigned to approximately 160 TCR beta chains.

The V gene's germline CDR1 is MNHEY and CDR2 SMNVEV (reference sequence). With 3 bases clipped from V and 6 bases from J, the junction kept 7 bases outside the gene matches. This CDR3 is built from 16 residues. Generated by immunoSEQ multiplex PCR, the TCRdb table keeps only in-frame clones and is missing some. Altogether approximately 210,000 clones are present, approximately 85% being singletons, with the ten largest covering more than 1.4%. This clone was counted once. The antigen is unknown. Material: PBMCs. V gene TRBV27 combines with J gene TRBJ1-5; 11 bases line up with TRBD1. The receptor was derived from a woman under 30 in good health and CMV-seronegative. For the CDR3, the DNA is TGTGCCAGCAGTTTGAGGGCGGGGACAGGGGGTCAGCCCCAGCATTTT. It yields the protein CASSLRAGTGGQPQHF.